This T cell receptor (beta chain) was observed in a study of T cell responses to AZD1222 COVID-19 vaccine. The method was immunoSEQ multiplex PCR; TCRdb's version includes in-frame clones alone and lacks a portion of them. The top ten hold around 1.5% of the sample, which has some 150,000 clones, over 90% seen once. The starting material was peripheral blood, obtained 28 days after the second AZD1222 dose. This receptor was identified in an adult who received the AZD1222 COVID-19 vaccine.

CDR3 nucleotides: TGTGCCAGTAGTACCAGCCAGTATAGCAATCAGCCCCAGCATTTT. Encoded protein: CASSTSQYSNQPQHF. The gene calls are TRBV19 and TRBJ1-5; D is uncertain. CDR3 size: 15 residues. In germline, CDR1 is LNHDA, CDR2 SQIVND (reference sequence). V was cut by 4 bases and J by 0 bases, with 10 bases left in between.